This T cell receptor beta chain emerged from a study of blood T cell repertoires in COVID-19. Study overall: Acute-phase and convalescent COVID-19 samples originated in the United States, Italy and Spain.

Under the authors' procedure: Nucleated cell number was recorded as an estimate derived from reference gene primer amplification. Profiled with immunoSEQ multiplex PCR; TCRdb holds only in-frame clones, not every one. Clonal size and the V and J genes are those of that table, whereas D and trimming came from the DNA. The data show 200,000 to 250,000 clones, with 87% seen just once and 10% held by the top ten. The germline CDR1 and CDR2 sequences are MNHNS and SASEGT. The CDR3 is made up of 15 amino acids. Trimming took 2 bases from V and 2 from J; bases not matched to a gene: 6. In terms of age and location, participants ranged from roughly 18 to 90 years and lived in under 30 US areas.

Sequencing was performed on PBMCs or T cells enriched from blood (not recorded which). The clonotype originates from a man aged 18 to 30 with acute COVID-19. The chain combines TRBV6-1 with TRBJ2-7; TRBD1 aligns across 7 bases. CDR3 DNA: TGTGCCAGCAGTGAAACGCGAACAGGGGCCTACGAGCAGTACTTC. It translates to CASSETRTGAYEQYF.